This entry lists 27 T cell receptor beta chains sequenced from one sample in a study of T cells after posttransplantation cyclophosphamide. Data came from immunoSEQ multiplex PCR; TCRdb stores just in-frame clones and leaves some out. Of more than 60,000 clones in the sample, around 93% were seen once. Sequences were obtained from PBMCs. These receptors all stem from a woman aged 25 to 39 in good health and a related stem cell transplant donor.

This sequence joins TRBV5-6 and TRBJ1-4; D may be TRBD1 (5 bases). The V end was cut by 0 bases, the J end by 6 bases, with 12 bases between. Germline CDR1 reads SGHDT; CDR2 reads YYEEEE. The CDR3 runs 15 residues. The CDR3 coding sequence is TGTGCCAGCAGCTTGGTTGATGGGGCGTATGAAAAACTGTTTTTT. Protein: CASSLVDGAYEKLFF. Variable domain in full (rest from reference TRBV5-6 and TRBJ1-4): DAGVTQSPTHLIKTRGQQVTLRCSPKSGHDTVSWYQQALGQGPQFIFQYYEEEERQRGNFPDRFSGHQFPNYSSELNVNALLLGDSALYLCASSLVDGAYEKLFFGSGTQLSVL.

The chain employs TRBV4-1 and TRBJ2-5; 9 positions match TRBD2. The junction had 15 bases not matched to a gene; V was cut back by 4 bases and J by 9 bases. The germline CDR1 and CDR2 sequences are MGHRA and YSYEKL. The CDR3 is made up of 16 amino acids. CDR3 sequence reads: CASSPPSGGPYLAQYF. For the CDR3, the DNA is TGCGCCAGCAGCCCGCCGAGCGGGGGGCCCTATTTGGCCCAGTACTTC.

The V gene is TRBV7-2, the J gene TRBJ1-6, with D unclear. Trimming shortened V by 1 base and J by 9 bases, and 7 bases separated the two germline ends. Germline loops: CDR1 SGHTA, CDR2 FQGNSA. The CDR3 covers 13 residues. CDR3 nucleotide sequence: TGTGCCAGCAGCTTAGGTACTAGTTCACCCCTCCACTTT. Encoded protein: CASSLGTSSPLHF.

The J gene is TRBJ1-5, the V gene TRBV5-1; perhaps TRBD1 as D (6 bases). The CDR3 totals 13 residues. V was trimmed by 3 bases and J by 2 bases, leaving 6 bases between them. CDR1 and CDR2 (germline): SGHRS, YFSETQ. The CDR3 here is CASSSGGNQPQHF. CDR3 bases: TGCGCCAGCAGCTCAGGGGGCAATCAGCCCCAGCATTTT.

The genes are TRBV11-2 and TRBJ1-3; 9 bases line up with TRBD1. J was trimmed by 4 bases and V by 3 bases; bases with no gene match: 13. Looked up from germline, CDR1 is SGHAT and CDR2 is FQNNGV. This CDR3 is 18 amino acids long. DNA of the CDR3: TGTGCCAGCAGCTTCCGACAGGGGGGAAGCGAATTAGGAAACACCATATATTTT. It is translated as CASSFRQGGSELGNTIYF.

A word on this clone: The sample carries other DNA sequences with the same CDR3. The CDR3 loop is CATQVDRNNYGYTF. Written as DNA, the CDR3 is TGTGCCACCCAAGTCGACAGAAATAACTATGGCTACACCTTC. The chain is built from TRBV15 and TRBJ1-2; TRBD1 might be the D (5 bases). V was pared by 8 bases and J by 1 base, with 14 bases between. The CDR3 consists of 14 residues. Germline V gives CDR1 LNHNV, CDR2 YYDKDF (reference sequence).

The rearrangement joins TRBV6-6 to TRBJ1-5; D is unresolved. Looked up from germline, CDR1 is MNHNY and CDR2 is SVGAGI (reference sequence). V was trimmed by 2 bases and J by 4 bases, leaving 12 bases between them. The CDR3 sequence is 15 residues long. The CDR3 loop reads CASSYVEGINQPQHF. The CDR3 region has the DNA TGTGCCAGCAGTTACGTAGAGGGTATTAATCAGCCCCAGCATTTT.

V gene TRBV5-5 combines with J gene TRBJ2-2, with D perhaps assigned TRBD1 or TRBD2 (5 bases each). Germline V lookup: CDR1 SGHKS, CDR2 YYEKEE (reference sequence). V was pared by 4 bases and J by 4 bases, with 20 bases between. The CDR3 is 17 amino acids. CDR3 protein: CASSPRLGVVGTGELFF. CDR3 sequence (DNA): TGTGCCAGCAGCCCCCGTTTGGGGGTAGTCGGCACCGGGGAGCTGTTTTTT.

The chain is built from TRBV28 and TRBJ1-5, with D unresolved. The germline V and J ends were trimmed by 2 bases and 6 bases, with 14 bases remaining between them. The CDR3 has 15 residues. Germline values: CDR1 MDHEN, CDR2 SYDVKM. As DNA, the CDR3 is TGTGCCAGCAGTTTAAGACTGTTATCTAGTCAGCCCCAGCATTTT. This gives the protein CASSLRLLSSQPQHF.

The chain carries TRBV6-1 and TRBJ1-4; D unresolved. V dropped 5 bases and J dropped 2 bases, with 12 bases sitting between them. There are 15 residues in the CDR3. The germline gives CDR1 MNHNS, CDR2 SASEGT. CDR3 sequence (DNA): TGTGCCAGCAGTCTAACACCGGCCACTAATGAAAAACTGTTTTTT. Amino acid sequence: CASSLTPATNEKLFF.

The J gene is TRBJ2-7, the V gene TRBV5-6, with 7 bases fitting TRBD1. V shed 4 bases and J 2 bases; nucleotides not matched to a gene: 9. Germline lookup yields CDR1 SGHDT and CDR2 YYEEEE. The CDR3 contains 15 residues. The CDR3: CASSPDLDRAYEQYF. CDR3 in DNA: TGTGCCAGCAGCCCCGATTTAGACAGGGCCTACGAGCAGTACTTC.

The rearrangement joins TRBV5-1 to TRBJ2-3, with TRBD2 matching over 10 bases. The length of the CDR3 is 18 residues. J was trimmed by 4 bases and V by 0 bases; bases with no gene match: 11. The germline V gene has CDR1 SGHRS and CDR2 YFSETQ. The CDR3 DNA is TGCGCCAGCAGCTTGGCCCTAGCGGGGGCTATAGAATCAGATACGCAGTATTTT. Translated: CASSLALAGAIESDTQYF.

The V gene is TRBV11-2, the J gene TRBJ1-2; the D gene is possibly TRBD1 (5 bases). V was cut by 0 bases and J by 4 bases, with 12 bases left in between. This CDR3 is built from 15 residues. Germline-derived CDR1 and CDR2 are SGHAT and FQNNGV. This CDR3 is CASSLDNSGFYGYTF. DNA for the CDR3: TGTGCCAGCAGCTTAGATAATTCAGGGTTCTATGGCTACACCTTC.

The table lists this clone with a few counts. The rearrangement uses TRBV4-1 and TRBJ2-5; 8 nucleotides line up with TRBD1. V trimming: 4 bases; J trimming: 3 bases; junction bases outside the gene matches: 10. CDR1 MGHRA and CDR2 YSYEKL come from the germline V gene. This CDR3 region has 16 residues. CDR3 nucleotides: TGCGCCAGCAGCCTACCGACCCGGACAGGGAAAGAGACCCAGTACTTC. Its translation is CASSLPTRTGKETQYF.

The CDR3 loop reads CASSLRGGSGNTIYF. In DNA, the CDR3 is TGTGCCAGCAGCCTCCGGGGGGGCTCTGGAAACACCATATATTTT. This sequence joins TRBV11-2 and TRBJ1-3, with D possibly TRBD1 on 5 matching bases. Trimming removed 5 bases at V and 0 bases at J, with 11 bases between. This CDR3 contains 15 residues. Per the germline V gene, CDR1 is SGHAT and CDR2 is FQNNGV. The whole variable domain, remainder taken from reference TRBV11-2 and TRBJ1-3, is EAGVAQSPRYKIIEKRQSVAFWCNPISGHATLYWYQQILGQGPKLLIQFQNNGVVDDSQLPKDRFSAERLKGVDSTLKIQPAKLEDSAVYLCASSLRGGSGNTIYFGEGSWLTVV.

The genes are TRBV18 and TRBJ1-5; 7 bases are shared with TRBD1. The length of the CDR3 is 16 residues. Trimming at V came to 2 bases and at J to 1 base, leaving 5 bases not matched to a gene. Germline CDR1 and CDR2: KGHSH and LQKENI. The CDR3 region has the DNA TGTGCCAGCTCACCAGTCAGGGGGGAAAGCAATCAGCCCCAGCATTTT. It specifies CASSPVRGESNQPQHF.

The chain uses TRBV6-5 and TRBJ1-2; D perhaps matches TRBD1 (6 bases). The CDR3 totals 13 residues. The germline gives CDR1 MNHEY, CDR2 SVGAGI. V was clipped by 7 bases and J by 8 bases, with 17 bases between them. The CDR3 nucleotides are TGTGCCAGCATCTCTCTGGGGGCCTCGGGCTACACCTTC. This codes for CASISLGASGYTF.

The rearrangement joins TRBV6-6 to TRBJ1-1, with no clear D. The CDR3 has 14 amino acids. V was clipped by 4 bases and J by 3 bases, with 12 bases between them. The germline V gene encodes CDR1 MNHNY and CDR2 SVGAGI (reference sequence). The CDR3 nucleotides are TGTGCCAGCAGTTCGGCAGGTCAAGACACTGAAGCTTTCTTT. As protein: CASSSAGQDTEAFF.

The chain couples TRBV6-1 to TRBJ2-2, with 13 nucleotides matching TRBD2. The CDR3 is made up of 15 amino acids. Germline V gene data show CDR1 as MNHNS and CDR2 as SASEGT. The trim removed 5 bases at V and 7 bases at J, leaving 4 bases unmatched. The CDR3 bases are TGTGCCAGCAGTACTAGCGGGGGGGCTGTCGGGGAGCTGTTTTTT. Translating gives CASSTSGGAVGELFF.

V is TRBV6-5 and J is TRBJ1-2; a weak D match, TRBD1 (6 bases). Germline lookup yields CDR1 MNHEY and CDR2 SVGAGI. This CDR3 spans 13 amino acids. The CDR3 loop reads CATRRGQGYGYTF. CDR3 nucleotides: TGTGCGACCCGGCGCGGGCAGGGGTATGGCTACACCTTC.

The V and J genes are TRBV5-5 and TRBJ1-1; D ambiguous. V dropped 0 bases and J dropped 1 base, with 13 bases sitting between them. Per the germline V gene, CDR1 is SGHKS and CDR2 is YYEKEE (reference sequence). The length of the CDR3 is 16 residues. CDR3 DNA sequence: TGTGCCAGCAGCTTGGACCTTCGAGGGTGGAACACTGAAGCTTTCTTT. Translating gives CASSLDLRGWNTEAFF.

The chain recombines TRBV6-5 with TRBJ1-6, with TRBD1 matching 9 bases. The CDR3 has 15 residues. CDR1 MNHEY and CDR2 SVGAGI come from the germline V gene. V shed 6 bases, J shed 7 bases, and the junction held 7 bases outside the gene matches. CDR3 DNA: TGTGCCAGCAGACCAGGGACAGGGAGCAATTCACCCCTCCACTTT. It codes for CASRPGTGSNSPLHF.

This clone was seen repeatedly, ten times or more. The CDR3 protein is CASSPRRGHTTTNEKLFF. CDR3 in DNA: TGCGCCAGCAGCCCACGGCGGGGCCACACCACAACTAATGAAAAACTGTTTTTT. J is TRBJ1-4 and V is TRBV4-3; the D gene is possibly TRBD1 (5 bases). This CDR3 has 18 amino acids. The germline CDR1 and CDR2 sequences are LGHNA and YSLEER. Trimming left V 4 bases short and J 0 bases short, with 18 bases between.

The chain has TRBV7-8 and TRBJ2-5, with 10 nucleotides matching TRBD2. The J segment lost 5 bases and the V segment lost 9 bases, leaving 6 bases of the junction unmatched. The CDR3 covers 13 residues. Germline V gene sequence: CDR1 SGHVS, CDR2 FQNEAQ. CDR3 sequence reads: CASTAGGHETQYF. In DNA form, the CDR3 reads TGTGCCAGTACAGCGGGGGGGCACGAGACCCAGTACTTC.

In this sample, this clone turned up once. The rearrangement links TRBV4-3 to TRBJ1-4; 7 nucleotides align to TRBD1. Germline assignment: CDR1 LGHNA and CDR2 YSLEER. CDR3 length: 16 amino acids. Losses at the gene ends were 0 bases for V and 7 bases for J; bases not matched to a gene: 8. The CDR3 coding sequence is TGCGCCAGCAGCCAAGAAACAGGGGTAGTGCGTGAAAAACTGTTTTTT. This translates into CASSQETGVVREKLFF.

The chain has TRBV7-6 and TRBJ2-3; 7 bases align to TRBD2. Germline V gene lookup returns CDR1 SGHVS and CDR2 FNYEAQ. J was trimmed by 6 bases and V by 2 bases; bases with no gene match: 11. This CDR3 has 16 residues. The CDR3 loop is CASSLQSGGVVDTQYF. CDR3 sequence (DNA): TGTGCCAGCAGCTTACAGTCTGGGGGGGTAGTGGATACGCAGTATTTT.

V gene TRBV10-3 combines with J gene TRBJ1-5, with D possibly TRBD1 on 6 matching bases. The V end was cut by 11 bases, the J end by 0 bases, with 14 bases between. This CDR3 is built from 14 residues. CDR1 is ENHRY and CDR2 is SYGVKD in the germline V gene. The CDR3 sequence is CASAGVNSNQPQHF. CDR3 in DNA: TGTGCCTCCGCAGGGGTGAATAGCAATCAGCCCCAGCATTTT.